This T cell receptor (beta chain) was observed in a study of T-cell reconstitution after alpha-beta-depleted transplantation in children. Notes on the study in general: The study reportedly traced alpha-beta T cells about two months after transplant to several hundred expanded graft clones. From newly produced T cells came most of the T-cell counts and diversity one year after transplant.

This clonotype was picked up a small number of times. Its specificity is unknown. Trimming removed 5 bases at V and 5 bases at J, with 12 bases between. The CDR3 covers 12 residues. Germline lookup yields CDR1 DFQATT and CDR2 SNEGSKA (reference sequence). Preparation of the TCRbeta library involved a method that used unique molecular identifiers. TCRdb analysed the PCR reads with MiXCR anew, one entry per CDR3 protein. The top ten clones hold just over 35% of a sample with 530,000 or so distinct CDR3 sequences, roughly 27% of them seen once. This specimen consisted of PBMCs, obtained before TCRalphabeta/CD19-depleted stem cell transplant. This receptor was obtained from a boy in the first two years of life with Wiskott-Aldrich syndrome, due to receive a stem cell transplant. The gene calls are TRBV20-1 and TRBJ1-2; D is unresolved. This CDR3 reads CSAEHDAYGYTF. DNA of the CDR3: TGCAGTGCTGAACACGACGCTTATGGCTACACCTTC.